These 21 T cell receptor beta chains came from one sample sequenced in a study of blood T cell repertoires in COVID-19 (dated by TCRdb to the early 2020s). Library preparation employed the immunoSEQ multiplex PCR assay. TCRdb took this table from immuneACCESS and kept in-frame rearrangements with V and J called. Such tables lack part of the clones; where checked against another copy, unresolved V genes explain under half of the gap, and the rest is unexplained. In this sample the table shows more than 65,000 clones, 80% to 90% of which occur a single time. Almost 6.5% of the sample is taken by the ten largest. Sequencing used peripheral blood. The receptors were gathered from a woman aged 45 to 65 with acute or convalescent COVID-19.

V is TRBV5-6 and J is TRBJ1-3; 9 bases are a match to TRBD1. The CDR3 consists of 16 residues. The V gene end was trimmed by 4 bases and the J gene end by 4 bases; junction bases not matched to a gene: 9. Germline CDR1 reads SGHDT; CDR2 reads YYEEEE. This chain's CDR3 is CASSSRTGGAGNTIYF. Here the CDR3 DNA reads TGTGCCAGCAGCAGCAGAACAGGGGGCGCAGGAAACACCATATATTTT.

This sequence joins TRBV15 and TRBJ1-4; TRBD1 might be the D (6 bases). Trimming stripped 5 bases from V and 7 bases from J, with 14 bases between. CDR1 LNHNV and CDR2 YYDKDF come from the germline V gene (reference sequence). The CDR3 runs 14 residues. The chain's CDR3 is CATSVAGGGEKLFF. In DNA form, the CDR3 reads TGTGCCACCAGCGTCGCGGGGGGCGGTGAAAAACTGTTTTTT.

The rearrangement uses TRBV9 and TRBJ1-1; 12 bases are shared with TRBD1. The CDR3 is made up of 14 amino acids. The germline CDR1 and CDR2 sequences are SGDLS and YYNGEE. V gave up 5 bases and J gave up 12 bases; unmatched junction bases: 11. CDR3 nucleotides: TGTGCCAGCAGGTTGGGACAGGGGGCAGGCGAAACTTTCTTT. Translation gives CASRLGQGAGETFF.

The chain's CDR3 is CASSPSEGIGELFF. In nucleotides, the CDR3 is TGTGCCAGCTCACCCTCGGAGGGCATCGGGGAGCTGTTTTTT. This sequence joins TRBV18 and TRBJ2-2; tentative D call: TRBD2 (6 bases). The CDR3 sequence is 14 residues long. Looked up from germline, CDR1 is KGHSH and CDR2 is LQKENI. Trimming took off 3 bases at V and 7 bases at J, with 12 bases between the two ends.

This clone was seen repeatedly, ten times or more. The chain uses TRBV28 and TRBJ2-3; weak D call: TRBD2 (5 bases). The V end was cut by 4 bases, the J end by 2 bases, with 7 bases between. CDR1 is MDHEN, CDR2 SYDVKM, per germline. This CDR3 has 13 amino acids. CDR3 bases: TGTGCCAGCAGTTCGGGGAACACAGATACGCAGTATTTT. It translates to CASSSGNTDTQYF.

This sequence joins TRBV6-6 and TRBJ2-7, with 10 bases fitting TRBD1. The CDR3 loop spans 13 amino acids. Trimming at V came to 8 bases and at J to 7 bases, leaving 8 bases not matched to a gene. Germline assignment: CDR1 MNHNY and CDR2 SVGAGI (reference sequence). Here the CDR3 DNA reads TGTGCCAGCGAGAGGGACAGGGGTAGTGAGCAGTACTTC. Translating it yields CASERDRGSEQYF.

This chain joins TRBV2 and TRBJ2-7, with TRBD2 identical over 7 bases. The trim removed 5 bases at V and 2 bases at J, leaving 6 bases unmatched. The CDR3 consists of 14 residues. The germline V gene encodes CDR1 SNHLY and CDR2 FYNNEI. CDR3 bases: TGTGCCAGCAGTCTAGCGGTGGCAACCTACGAGCAGTACTTC. It yields the protein CASSLAVATYEQYF.

J is TRBJ1-5 and V is TRBV9, with a possible D match to TRBD1 (5 bases). Looked up from germline, CDR1 is SGDLS and CDR2 is YYNGEE. This CDR3 has 15 residues. V was trimmed by 2 bases and J by 0 bases, leaving 9 bases between them. The CDR3, as DNA: TGTGCCAGCAGCGTTGGGACTCTTAGCAATCAGCCCCAGCATTTT. Its translation is CASSVGTLSNQPQHF. Full variable domain (remainder filled in from reference TRBV9 and TRBJ1-5): DSGVTQTPKHLITATGQRVTLRCSPRSGDLSVYWYQQSLDQGLQFLIQYYNGEERAKGNILERFSAQQFPDLHSELNLSSLELGDSALYFCASSVGTLSNQPQHFGDGTRLSIL.

The chain has TRBV7-9 and TRBJ2-7; 12 nucleotides agree with TRBD2. The CDR3 consists of 15 residues. The junction had 0 bases not matched to a gene; V was cut back by 1 base and J by 2 bases. CDR1 is SEHNR and CDR2 is FQNEAQ in the germline V gene (reference sequence). The CDR3: CASSLGLAGAYEQYF. CDR3 nucleotides: TGTGCCAGCAGCTTAGGACTAGCGGGGGCCTACGAGCAGTACTTC.

V is TRBV6-5 and J is TRBJ2-1; 8 bases align to TRBD1. Germline CDR1 MNHEY, CDR2 SVGAGI. Trimming took 7 bases from V and 1 from J; bases not matched to a gene: 3. The CDR3 extends over 14 amino acids. This CDR3 reads CASTRTGSYNEQFF. The CDR3 DNA reads TGTGCCAGCACTCGGACAGGGTCCTACAATGAGCAGTTCTTC.

The CDR3 DNA reads as TGTGCCAGCTCGGACCGGACAGGAGGAAACACCATATATTTT. It codes for CASSDRTGGNTIYF. The V gene is TRBV2, the J gene TRBJ1-3, with TRBD1 matching 7 bases. The germline V gene has CDR1 SNHLY and CDR2 FYNNEI. The CDR3 runs 14 residues. After removal of 8 bases from V and 4 bases from J, the junction contained 8 bases not matched to a gene.

The chain is built from TRBV19 and TRBJ2-2; D remains ambiguous. Trimming stripped 1 base from V and 9 bases from J, with 6 bases between. Germline values: CDR1 LNHDA, CDR2 SQIVND (reference sequence). The CDR3 contains 12 residues. The CDR3 DNA reads as TGTGCCAGTAGTATAGGGAGCTGGGAGCTGTTTTTT. Translated: CASSIGSWELFF.

The chain has TRBV5-8 and TRBJ1-3; 7 bases fit TRBD1. This CDR3 has 16 residues. Germline assignment: CDR1 SGHTS and CDR2 YDEGEE. After removal of 3 bases from V and 0 bases from J, the junction contained 6 bases not matched to a gene. CDR3 in amino acids: CASSWGDSHSGNTIYF. The CDR3 DNA is TGTGCCAGCAGCTGGGGGGACAGTCACTCTGGAAACACCATATATTTT.

The V call is TRBV5-1, the J call TRBJ1-4; D may be TRBD1 (6 bases). Germline V gene lookup returns CDR1 SGHRS and CDR2 YFSETQ. The CDR3 is made up of 15 amino acids. V lost 3 bases to trimming and J lost 5 bases, with 14 bases between them. The CDR3: CASSYQTGPNEKLFF. The CDR3 DNA sequence: TGCGCCAGCAGCTACCAGACAGGTCCAAATGAAAAACTGTTTTTT.

This chain connects TRBV3-1 (or the pseudogene TRBV3-2) to TRBJ2-7; 10 bases fit TRBD2. CDR3 length equals 16 residues. CDR1 and CDR2 (germline): LGHDT, YNNKEL (reference sequence). With 4 bases clipped from V and 5 bases from J, the junction kept 11 bases outside the gene matches. CDR3: CASSPSSSGRRDEQYF. The CDR3, as DNA: TGTGCCAGCAGCCCCAGTAGTAGCGGGAGGAGGGACGAGCAGTACTTC.

The chain is built from TRBV28 and TRBJ2-1; D is unresolved. Germline CDR1 MDHEN, CDR2 SYDVKM. This CDR3 is 12 amino acids long. Trimming stripped 4 bases from V and 3 bases from J, with 4 bases between. The CDR3 sequence is CASSSLYNEQFF. The CDR3 DNA follows: TGTGCCAGCAGTTCCCTCTACAATGAGCAGTTCTTC.

This clone was counted once. The rearrangement joins TRBV11-2 to TRBJ2-1, with 7 bases that match TRBD2. This CDR3 region has 15 residues. Germline trimming cut 1 base from V and 15 bases from J; bases unmatched to any gene: 15. The germline gives CDR1 SGHAT, CDR2 FQNNGV. CDR3 sequence reads: CASSLGGWGGAVLFF. The CDR3 DNA sequence: TGTGCCAGCAGCTTAGGAGGGTGGGGGGGTGCTGTCTTGTTCTTC.

This clone has a single count. The chain's CDR3 is CAWSVLRQPQHF. The CDR3 DNA reads as TGTGCCTGGAGTGTACTAAGACAGCCCCAGCATTTT. The V and J genes are TRBV30 and TRBJ1-5; no definite D call. Trimming took 0 bases from V and 7 from J, leaving 7 bases between them. CDR3 length: 12 residues. Germline V lookup: CDR1 GTSNPN, CDR2 SVGIG (reference sequence).

This CDR3 is CASSFLSTGELFF. CDR3 sequence (DNA): TGTGCCAGCAGTTTCCTGTCCACCGGGGAGCTGTTTTTT. This chain links TRBV27 with TRBJ2-2; D gene unclear. Between the trimmed V and J ends, which lost 3 bases and 4 bases, there was a span of 6 bases. Germline loops: CDR1 MNHEY, CDR2 SMNVEV (reference sequence). The CDR3 runs 13 residues.

This chain joins TRBV3-1 (or the pseudogene TRBV3-2) and TRBJ2-7; no reliable D call. The CDR3 length is 11 residues. V was clipped by 1 base and J by 9 bases, with 7 bases between them. The germline V gene has CDR1 LGHDT and CDR2 YNNKEL (reference sequence). CDR3 nucleotides: TGTGCCAGCAGCCAAGCCGTCGGGCAGTACTTC. Its protein is CASSQAVGQYF.

The chain joins TRBV2 to TRBJ2-7, with TRBD2 identical over 10 bases. Unmatched junction bases numbered 9, after V lost 9 bases and J lost 4 bases. The CDR3 length is 14 residues. Germline lookup yields CDR1 SNHLY and CDR2 FYNNEI. CDR3 sequence reads: CASVALAGHYEQYF. DNA for the CDR3: TGTGCCAGTGTTGCACTAGCGGGACATTACGAGCAGTACTTC.